This TCR beta chain was sequenced during a study of blood T cells in healthy people across ages. Germline V lookup: CDR1 MDHEN, CDR2 SYDVKM. The CDR3 covers 13 residues. Study-wide results and caveats: Expanded clonotype shifts may have been confounded, as the donors had an unknown CMV status. Fewer expanded clones and more diversity marked long-lived versus aged donors.

Concerning this clonotype itself: Its antigen is as yet unknown.

For the second PCR, which ran for about 7 to 11 cycles, a sample-barcoded 5' primer and a J-beta primer mix were used. Tags on each cDNA molecule came from a template-switch adaptor with 12 random nucleotides. TCRdb passed the 5' RACE reads through MiXCR, listing each CDR3 protein once. The sample has about 1.8 million distinct CDR3 sequences; 49% are singletons. Extracted total RNA amounted to at least 6 micrograms for each sample. The sequence came from a woman between 40 and 50 years old in good health. The chain joins TRBV28 to TRBJ2-5; D is possibly TRBD2 (6 bases). The J call may not be correct, given that the DNA end is closer to TRBJ2-7. Sequencing input: blood. CDR3 residues: CASRMGTVGEQYF. In nucleotides, the CDR3 is TGTGCCAGCAGAATGGGGACTGTCGGCGAGCAGTACTTC.